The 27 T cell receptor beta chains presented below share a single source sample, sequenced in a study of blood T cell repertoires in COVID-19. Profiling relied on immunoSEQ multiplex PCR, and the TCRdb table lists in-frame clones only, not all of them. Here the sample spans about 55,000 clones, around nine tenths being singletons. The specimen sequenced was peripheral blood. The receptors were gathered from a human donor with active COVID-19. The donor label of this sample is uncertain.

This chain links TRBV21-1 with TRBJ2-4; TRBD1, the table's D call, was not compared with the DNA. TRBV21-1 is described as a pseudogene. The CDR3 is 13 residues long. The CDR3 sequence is CASSLDSSNIQYF. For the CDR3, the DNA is TGTGCCAGCAGCCTCGACAGCTCAAACATTCAGTACTTC.

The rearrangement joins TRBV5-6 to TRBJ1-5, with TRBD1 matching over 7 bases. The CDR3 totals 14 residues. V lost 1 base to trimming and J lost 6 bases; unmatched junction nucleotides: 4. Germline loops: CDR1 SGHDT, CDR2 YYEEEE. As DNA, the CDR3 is TGTGCCAGCAGCTTGTGGACAGGCCCTCAGCCCCAGCATTTT. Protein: CASSLWTGPQPQHF.

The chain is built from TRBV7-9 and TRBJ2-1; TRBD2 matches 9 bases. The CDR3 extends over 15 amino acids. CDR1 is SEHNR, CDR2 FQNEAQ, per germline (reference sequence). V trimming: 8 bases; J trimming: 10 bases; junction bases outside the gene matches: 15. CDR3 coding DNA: TGTGCCAGCGGCCAGATGAATAGCGGGGGTTGGGAGCAGTTCTTC. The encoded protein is CASGQMNSGGWEQFF.

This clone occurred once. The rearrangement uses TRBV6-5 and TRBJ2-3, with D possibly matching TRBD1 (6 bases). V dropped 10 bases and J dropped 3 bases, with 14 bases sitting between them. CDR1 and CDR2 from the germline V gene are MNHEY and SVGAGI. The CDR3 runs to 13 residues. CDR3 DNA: TGTGCCATCCGTTGGCAGGGGACAGATACGCAGTATTTT. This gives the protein CAIRWQGTDTQYF.

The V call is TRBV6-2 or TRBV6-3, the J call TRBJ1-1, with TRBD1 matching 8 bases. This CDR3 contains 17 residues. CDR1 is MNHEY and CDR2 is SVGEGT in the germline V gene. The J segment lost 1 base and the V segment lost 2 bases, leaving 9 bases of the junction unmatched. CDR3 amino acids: CASSYGQGANKNTEAFF. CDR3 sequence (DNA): TGTGCCAGCAGTTACGGCCAGGGGGCGAATAAGAACACTGAAGCTTTCTTT.

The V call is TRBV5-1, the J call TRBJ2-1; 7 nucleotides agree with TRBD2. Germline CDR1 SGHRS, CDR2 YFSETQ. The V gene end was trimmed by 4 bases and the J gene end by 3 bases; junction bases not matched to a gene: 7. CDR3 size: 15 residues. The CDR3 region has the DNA TGCGCCAGCAGCCCCGGGGAGGGAGGCTACAATGAGCAGTTCTTC. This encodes CASSPGEGGYNEQFF.

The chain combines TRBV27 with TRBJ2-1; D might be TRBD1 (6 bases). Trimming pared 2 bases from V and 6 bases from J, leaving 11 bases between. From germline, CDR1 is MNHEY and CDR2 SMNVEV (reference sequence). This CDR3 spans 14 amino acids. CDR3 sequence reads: CASSLNRVPNEQFF. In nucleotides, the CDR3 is TGTGCCAGCAGTTTAAACAGGGTCCCCAATGAGCAGTTCTTC.

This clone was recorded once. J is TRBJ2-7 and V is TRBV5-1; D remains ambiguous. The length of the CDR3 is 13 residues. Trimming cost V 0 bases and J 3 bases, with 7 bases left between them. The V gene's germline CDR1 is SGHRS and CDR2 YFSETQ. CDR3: CASSLESFYEQYF. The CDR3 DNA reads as TGCGCCAGCAGCTTGGAATCCTTCTACGAGCAGTACTTC.

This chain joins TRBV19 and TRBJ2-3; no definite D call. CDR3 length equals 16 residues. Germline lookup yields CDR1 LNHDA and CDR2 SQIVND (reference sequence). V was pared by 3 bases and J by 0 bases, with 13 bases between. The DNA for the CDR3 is TGTGCCAGTAGTATGTTAGTGTTCTCTAGCACAGATACGCAGTATTTT. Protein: CASSMLVFSSTDTQYF.

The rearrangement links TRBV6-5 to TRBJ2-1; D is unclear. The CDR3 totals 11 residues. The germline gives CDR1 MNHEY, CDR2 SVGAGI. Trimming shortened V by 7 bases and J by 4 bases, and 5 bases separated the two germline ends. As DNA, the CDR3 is TGTGCCAGCATAGTATACAATGAGCAGTTCTTC. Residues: CASIVYNEQFF.

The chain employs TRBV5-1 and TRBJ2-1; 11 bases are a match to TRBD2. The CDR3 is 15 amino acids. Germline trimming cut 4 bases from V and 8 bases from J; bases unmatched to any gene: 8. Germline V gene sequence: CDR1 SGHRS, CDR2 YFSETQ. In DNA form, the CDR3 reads TGCGCCAGCAGCCTGGGACTAGCGGAGGGGGATGAGCAGTTCTTC. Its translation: CASSLGLAEGDEQFF.

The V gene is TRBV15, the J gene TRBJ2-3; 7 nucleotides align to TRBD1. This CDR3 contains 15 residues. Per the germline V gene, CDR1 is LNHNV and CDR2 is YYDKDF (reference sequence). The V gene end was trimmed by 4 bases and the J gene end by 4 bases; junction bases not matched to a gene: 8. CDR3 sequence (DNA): TGTGCCACCAGCATCCAGACAGGGACGGCAGATACGCAGTATTTT. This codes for CATSIQTGTADTQYF.

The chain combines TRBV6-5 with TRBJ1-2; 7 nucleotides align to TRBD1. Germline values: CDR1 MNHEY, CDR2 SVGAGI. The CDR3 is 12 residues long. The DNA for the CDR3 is TGTGCAATCCGGGACAGCAACTATGGCTACACCTTC. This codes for CAIRDSNYGYTF.

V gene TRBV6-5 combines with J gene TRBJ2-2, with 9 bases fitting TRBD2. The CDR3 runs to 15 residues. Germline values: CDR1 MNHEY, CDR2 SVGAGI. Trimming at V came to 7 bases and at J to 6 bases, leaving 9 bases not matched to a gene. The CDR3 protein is CASTDPGTSSGELFF. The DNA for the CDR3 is TGTGCCAGCACCGACCCCGGGACTAGCTCCGGGGAGCTGTTTTTT.

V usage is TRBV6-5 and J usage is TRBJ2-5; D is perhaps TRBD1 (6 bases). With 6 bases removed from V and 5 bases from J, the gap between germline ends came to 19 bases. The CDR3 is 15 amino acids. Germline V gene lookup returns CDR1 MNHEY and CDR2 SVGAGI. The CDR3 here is CASSGARGSEETQYF. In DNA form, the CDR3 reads TGTGCCAGCAGCGGGGCAAGGGGGTCTGAGGAGACCCAGTACTTC.

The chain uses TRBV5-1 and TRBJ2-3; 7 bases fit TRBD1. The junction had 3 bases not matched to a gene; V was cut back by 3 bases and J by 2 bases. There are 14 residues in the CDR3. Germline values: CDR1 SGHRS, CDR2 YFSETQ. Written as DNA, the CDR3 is TGCGCCAGCAGCTCAGGGGGTTACACAGATACGCAGTATTTT. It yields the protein CASSSGGYTDTQYF.

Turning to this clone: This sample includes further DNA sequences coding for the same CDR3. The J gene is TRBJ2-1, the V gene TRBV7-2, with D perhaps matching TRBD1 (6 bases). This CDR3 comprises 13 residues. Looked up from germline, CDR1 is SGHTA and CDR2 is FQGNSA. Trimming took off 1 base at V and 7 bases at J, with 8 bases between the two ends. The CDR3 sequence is CASSLGGGNEQFF. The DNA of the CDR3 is TGTGCCAGCAGCTTAGGAGGGGGAAATGAGCAGTTCTTC.

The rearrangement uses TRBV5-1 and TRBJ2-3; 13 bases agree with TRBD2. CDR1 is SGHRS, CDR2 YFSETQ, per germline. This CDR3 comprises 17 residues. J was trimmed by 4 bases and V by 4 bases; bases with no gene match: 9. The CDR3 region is CASSPGLAGVVADTQYF. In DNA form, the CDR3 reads TGCGCCAGCAGCCCCGGACTAGCGGGGGTGGTAGCAGATACGCAGTATTTT.

CDR3 nucleotides: TGTGCCAGCTCACTAGCCATCATGACAGGCTTGGACACTGAAGCTTTCTTT. Encoded protein: CASSLAIMTGLDTEAFF. This sequence joins TRBV18 and TRBJ1-1; D is possibly TRBD1 (6 bases). Germline V gene sequence: CDR1 KGHSH, CDR2 LQKENI. This CDR3 spans 17 amino acids. With 4 bases removed from V and 3 bases from J, the gap between germline ends came to 21 bases.

The CDR3: CASSRGTGGHIQYF. The CDR3, as DNA: TGTGCCAGCTCACGTGGGACAGGGGGCCACATTCAGTACTTC. The chain uses TRBV18 and TRBJ2-4, with 12 positions matching TRBD1. J was trimmed by 8 bases and V by 4 bases; bases with no gene match: 3. CDR3 length: 14 residues. Germline V gives CDR1 KGHSH, CDR2 LQKENI.

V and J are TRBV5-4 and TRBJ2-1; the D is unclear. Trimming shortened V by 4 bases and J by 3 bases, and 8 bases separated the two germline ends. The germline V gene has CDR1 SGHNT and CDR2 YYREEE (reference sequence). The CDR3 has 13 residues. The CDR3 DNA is TGTGCCAGCAGCCCCCCGGTCTACAATGAGCAGTTCTTC. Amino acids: CASSPPVYNEQFF.

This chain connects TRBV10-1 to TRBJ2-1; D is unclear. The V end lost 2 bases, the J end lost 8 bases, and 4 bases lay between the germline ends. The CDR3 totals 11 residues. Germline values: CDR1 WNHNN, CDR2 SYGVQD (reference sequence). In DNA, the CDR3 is TGCGCCAGCAGTGAGCGGGATGAGCAGTTCTTC. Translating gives CASSERDEQFF.

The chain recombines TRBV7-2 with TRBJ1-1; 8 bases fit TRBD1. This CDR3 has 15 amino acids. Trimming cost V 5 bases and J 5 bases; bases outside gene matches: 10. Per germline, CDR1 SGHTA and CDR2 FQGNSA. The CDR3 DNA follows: TGTGCCAGCAGCCTTCTACCGACAGGGGATACTGAAGCTTTCTTT. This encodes CASSLLPTGDTEAFF.

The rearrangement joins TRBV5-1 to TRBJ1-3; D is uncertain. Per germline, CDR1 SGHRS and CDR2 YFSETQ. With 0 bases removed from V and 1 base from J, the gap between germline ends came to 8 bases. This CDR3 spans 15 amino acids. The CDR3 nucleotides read TGCGCCAGCAGCTTGGGGGCAGTATCTGGAAACACCATATATTTT. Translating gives CASSLGAVSGNTIYF. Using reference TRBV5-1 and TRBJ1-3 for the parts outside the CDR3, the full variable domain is KAGVTQTPRYLIKTRGQQVTLSCSPISGHRSVSWYQQTPGQGLQFLFEYFSETQRNKGNFPGRFSGRQFSNSRSEMNVSTLELGDSALYLCASSLGAVSGNTIYFGEGSWLTVV.

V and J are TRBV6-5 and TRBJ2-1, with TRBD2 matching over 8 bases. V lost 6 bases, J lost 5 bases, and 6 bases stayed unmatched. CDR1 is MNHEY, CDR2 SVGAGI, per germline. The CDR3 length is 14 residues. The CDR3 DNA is TGTGCCAGCAGGAGACTAGCGCCTGACAATGAGCAGTTCTTC. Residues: CASRRLAPDNEQFF.

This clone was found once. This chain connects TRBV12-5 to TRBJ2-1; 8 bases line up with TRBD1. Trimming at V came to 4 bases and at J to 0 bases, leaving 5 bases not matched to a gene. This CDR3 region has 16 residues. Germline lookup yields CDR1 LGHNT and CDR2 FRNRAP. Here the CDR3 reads CASGSGQGHSYNEQFF. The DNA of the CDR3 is TGTGCTAGTGGTTCCGGACAGGGACACTCCTACAATGAGCAGTTCTTC.

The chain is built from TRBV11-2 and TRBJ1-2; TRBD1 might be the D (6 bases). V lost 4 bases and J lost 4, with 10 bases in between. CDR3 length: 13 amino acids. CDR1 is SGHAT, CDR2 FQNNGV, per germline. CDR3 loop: CASSSGTFYGYTF. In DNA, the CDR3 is TGTGCCAGCAGCTCCGGGACATTCTATGGCTACACCTTC.